Listed below are T cell receptor beta chains from one sample, sequenced in a study of blood T cell repertoires in COVID-19. Clones were sequenced by immunoSEQ multiplex PCR, and TCRdb holds only the in-frame ones, with some missing. The data hold tens of thousands of clones, with roughly 87% observed a single time. The sample taken for sequencing was peripheral blood. These TCRs come from a male donor with acute or convalescent COVID-19. CDR3s include the opening cysteine and the closing phenylalanine or tryptophan. The D gene is left open where the match is weak. The size of a clone is reported for some rows only, either as once, few or many, or as a class for expanded clones.

TRBV3-1/TRBV3-2	TRBJ2-3	once	TRBD1	TGTGCCAGCAGCCAAACCATTACCCGGGACAGGGCAGATACGCAGTATTTT	CASSQTITRDRADTQYF
TRBV19	TRBJ1-5	.	TRBD1	TGTGCCAGTAGTCCCCCAAGGACAGGGGGCGCGGGACAGCCCCAGCATTTT	CASSPPRTGGAGQPQHF
TRBV5-5	TRBJ2-1	.	TRBD2	TGTGCCAGCAGCGGGGTGGCTAGCGGGGGTGGTGAGCAGTTCTTC	CASSGVASGGGEQFF
TRBV7-2	TRBJ2-1	.	TRBD2	TGTGCCAGCAGAACCGTAAGCGGGGGGGAAAACAATGAGCAGTTCTTC	CASRTVSGGENNEQFF
TRBV5-1	TRBJ1-4	.	.	TGCGCCAGCAGCTTACGGGGGGCACAGGAGGAAAAACTGTTTTTT	CASSLRGAQEEKLFF
TRBV11-3	TRBJ1-1	once	TRBD1	TGTGCCAGCAGCTTAGTACACAGGGGGCTCGCTGAAGCTTTCTTT	CASSLVHRGLAEAFF
TRBV6-5	TRBJ2-2	.	TRBD1	TGTGCCAGCAGTTACCTCGACAGGGGCTGGACCGGGGAGCTGTTTTTT	CASSYLDRGWTGELFF
TRBV15	TRBJ2-2	.	.	TGTGCCACCAGCAGAGATCGCGACAGGACGAACACCGGGGAGCTGTTTTTT	CATSRDRDRTNTGELFF
TRBV2	TRBJ1-3	.	TRBD1	TGTGCCAGCAGGCGAACAGGGGACCCTGGAAACACCATATATTTT	CASRRTGDPGNTIYF
TRBV9	TRBJ2-7	.	TRBD1	TGTGCCAGCAGCGCCGACAGGGGGCATGGCGAGCAGTACTTC	CASSADRGHGEQYF
TRBV18	TRBJ2-7	.	.	TGTGCCAGCTCAGCGACAGTGGGATCCTACGAGCAGTACTTC	CASSATVGSYEQYF
TRBV7-9	TRBJ2-7	.	.	TGTGCCAGCAGCCCTAGTGGGGGGGAGCAGTACTTC	CASSPSGGEQYF
TRBV6-5	TRBJ2-3	.	.	TGTGCCAGCAACGAGATGGGTACAGGCACAGATACGCAGTATTTT	CASNEMGTGTDTQYF
TRBV28	TRBJ1-4	once	TRBD1	TGTGCCAGCAGTCCGAACAGGGGCCCTAATGAAAAACTGTTTTTT	CASSPNRGPNEKLFF
TRBV11-2	TRBJ1-6	.	.	TGTGCCAGCAGCTCGTACGGACAGCAGAGCTCCTATAATTCACCCCTCCACTTT	CASSSYGQQSSYNSPLHF
TRBV5-4	TRBJ2-3	.	.	TGTGCCAGCAGCAACGCCCGAAGAGCAGATACGCAGTATTTT	CASSNARRADTQYF
TRBV7-9	TRBJ1-6	.	TRBD1	TGTGCCAGCAGCTTAGACAGGGGCGATTCACCCCTCCACTTT	CASSLDRGDSPLHF
TRBV11-3	TRBJ2-2	.	.	TGTGCCAGCAGCCAGGTCTCCGGGGAGCTGTTTTTT	CASSQVSGELFF
TRBV5-1	TRBJ2-5	.	.	TGCGCCAGCAGCCTGAACAGGGTGGGAGAGACCCAGTACTTC	CASSLNRVGETQYF
TRBV6-5	TRBJ1-1	.	.	TGTGCCAGCACAGGGCCTAGAGAACACACTGAAGCTTTCTTT	CASTGPREHTEAFF
TRBV5-4	TRBJ1-2	few	.	TGTGCCAGCAGCACCCCAGGGGCGTATGGCTACACCTTC	CASSTPGAYGYTF
TRBV2	TRBJ1-5	.	TRBD1	TGTGCCAGCAGCCAGACAGGGATTTTTAGTCAGCCCCAGCATTTT	CASSQTGIFSQPQHF
TRBV24-1	TRBJ1-2	.	.	TGTGCCACCAGTGATCAGGGATTCTATGGCTACACCTTC	CATSDQGFYGYTF